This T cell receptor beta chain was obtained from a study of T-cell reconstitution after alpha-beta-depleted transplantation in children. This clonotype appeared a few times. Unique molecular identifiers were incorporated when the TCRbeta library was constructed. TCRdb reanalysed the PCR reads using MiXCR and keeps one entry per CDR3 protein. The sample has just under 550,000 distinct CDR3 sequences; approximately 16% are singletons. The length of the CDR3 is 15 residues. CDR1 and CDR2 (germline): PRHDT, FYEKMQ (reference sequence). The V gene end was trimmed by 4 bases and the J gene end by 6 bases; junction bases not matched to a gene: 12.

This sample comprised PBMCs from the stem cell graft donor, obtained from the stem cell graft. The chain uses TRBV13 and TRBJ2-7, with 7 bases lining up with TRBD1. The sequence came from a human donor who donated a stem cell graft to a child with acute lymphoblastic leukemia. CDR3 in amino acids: CASSSRGGGFGEQYF. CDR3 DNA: TGTGCCAGCAGCTCCCGAGGGGGCGGGTTCGGCGAGCAGTACTTC.